Listed below are T cell receptor beta chains from one sample, sequenced in a study of T cells after yellow fever vaccination. Via MiXCR, TCRdb re-called the 5' RACE reads, giving one row per CDR3 protein. The repertoire consists of approximately 300,000 distinct CDR3 sequences, with around 6.8% occurring once and the leading ten covering 18%. The sequencing here drew on PBMCs, taken roughly 47 days after the first yellow fever vaccination. These receptors originate from a man aged 18 to 35 who received the YFV17D yellow fever vaccine. The CDR3 runs from the conserved cysteine through the conserved F or W. A D gene is named only where the DNA matches it firmly. Size tells how often a clone was seen (once, few, many) or the class of an expanded clone, and some rows leave it out.

few TRBJ2-5 TRBV7-9 TRBD2 TGTGCCAGCAGCCTGAACGGCGGGAGGTTGGAGACCCAGTACTTC CASSLNGGRLETQYF
few TRBJ2-1 TRBV7-9 TRBD1 TGTGCCAGCAGCTTAGAGATTGGGACAGGGGCGGCACAGCAGTTCTTC CASSLEIGTGAAQQFF
many TRBJ2-7 TRBV4-2 . TGTGCCAGCAGCTGGGGATGGAACTACGAGCAGTACTTC CASSWGWNYEQYF
few TRBJ2-7 TRBV4-1 . TGCGCCAGCAGCCAAGATAGGGCCTCTGGCCGGGAGCAGTACTTC CASSQDRASGREQYF
many TRBJ2-7 TRBV20-1 TRBD2 TGCAGTGCTAGAGTCGGGGGGAGCTCCTACGAGCAGTACTTC CSARVGGSSYEQYF
many TRBJ1-1 TRBV7-2 . TGTGCCAGCAGCCAGCGGTGGGGGGACACTGAAGCTTTCTTT CASSQRWGDTEAFF
. TRBJ1-6 TRBV6-1 TRBD1 TGTGCCAGCAGTCTCCCCCCAGGGGGCAACTCACCCCTCCACTTT CASSLPPGGNSPLHF
. TRBJ1-6 TRBV4-3 TRBD1 TGCGCCAGCAGCAGGGGGCGGGACAGGGGCCTTTCACCCCTCCACTTT CASSRGRDRGLSPLHF
few TRBJ2-3 TRBV4-3 TRBD2 TGCGCCAGCAGCCCAAGACCCCTAGCGGGCAACACAGATACGCAGTATTTT CASSPRPLAGNTDTQYF
. TRBJ1-2 TRBV5-6 . TGTGCCAGCAGCTTGGGGCCCGTCAGGCCGCAGGACGGCTACACCTTC CASSLGPVRPQDGYTF
few TRBJ1-1 TRBV11-2 . TGTGCCAGCATCAAAAGGGCAGGGATGAACACTGAAGCTTTCTTT CASIKRAGMNTEAFF
. TRBJ2-7 TRBV19 . TGTGCCAGTAGTAGTCAGCCCTCCAGCTCCTACGAGCAGTACTTC CASSSQPSSSYEQYF
many TRBJ2-7 TRBV5-1 TRBD2 TGCGCCAGCAGCCTGGGACTAGGGGCCTACGAGCAGTACTTC CASSLGLGAYEQYF